The 27 T cell receptor beta chains reported below all come from one sample, sequenced in a study of regulatory T cells in long-lasting Graves disease. The time point: newly diagnosed GD, antithyroid drugs for less than 3 months. Scientists built the TCR library using RNA that was extracted from PBMCs. Library construction for TCR beta used iRepertoire HTBI primers and Arm-PCR of CDR3 regions. One entry per CDR3 protein results from TCRdb running MiXCR on the multiplex PCR reads. The sample records roughly 420,000 distinct CDR3 sequences, around 15% being singletons. Sample: peripheral blood mononuclear cells (PBMCs), taken at new diagnosis, from a patient treated with antithyroid drugs. These receptors originate from a female donor with Graves disease.

This clonotype was found many times. The V and J genes are TRBV12-3 or TRBV12-4 and TRBJ2-3; the match to TRBD2 covers 9 bases. The CDR3 spans 14 residues. Losses at the gene ends were 6 bases for V and 6 bases for J; bases not matched to a gene: 7. The CDR3 spells CASSFSGRRDTQYF. The CDR3 DNA sequence: TGTGCCAGCAGCTTTAGCGGGAGAAGGGATACGCAGTATTTT.

In this sample, this clonotype turned up many times. V gene TRBV5-1 combines with J gene TRBJ2-3; D may be TRBD2 (6 bases). Trimming removed 4 bases at V and 1 base at J, with 19 bases between. Germline lookup yields CDR1 SGHRS and CDR2 YFSETQ. The CDR3 runs 17 residues. DNA for the CDR3: TGCGCCAGCAGCCCGGGGAGGTCGGGGCTTGGCACAGATACGCAGTATTTT. Translation: CASSPGRSGLGTDTQYF.

This clonotype showed up just once. A much larger clone lies a single base off, so this may be a read error. The chain links TRBV6-1 to TRBJ1-1; D is undetermined. CDR1 and CDR2 from the germline V gene are MNHNS and SASEGT. The CDR3 spans 14 residues. In DNA, the CDR3 is TGTGCCGGCAGTAAACCGGGATTAAACACTGAAGCTTTCTTT. Translating gives CAGSKPGLNTEAFF.

This clonotype was observed many times. V gene TRBV6-2 or TRBV6-3 combines with J gene TRBJ1-5; TRBD1 aligns across 9 bases. With 7 bases clipped from V and 10 bases from J, the junction kept 14 bases outside the gene matches. The germline V gene encodes CDR1 MNHEY and CDR2 SVGEGT. The CDR3 contains 15 residues. CDR3 loop: CASNDLRTGVIPQHF. The CDR3 DNA is TGTGCCAGCAATGATCTCCGGACAGGGGTAATCCCCCAGCATTTT.

This clonotype showed up many times. This chain links TRBV15 with TRBJ1-2; D not certain. Germline V gene data show CDR1 as LNHNV and CDR2 as YYDKDF (reference sequence). The CDR3 consists of 14 residues. Trimming stripped 3 bases from V and 4 bases from J, with 12 bases between. Written as DNA, the CDR3 is TGTGCCACCAGCAGGGATGTGGGGTCCTATGGCTACACCTTC. Protein: CATSRDVGSYGYTF.

This clonotype was detected ten times or more. This chain joins TRBV12-3 or TRBV12-4 and TRBJ2-3; 8 bases are shared with TRBD2. There are 21 residues in the CDR3. V gave up 1 base and J gave up 5 bases; unmatched junction bases: 23. CDR3 in DNA: TGTGCCAGCAGTTTAGGATCCCGTTTCCGGCTAGCGGGCCCAGGCGGAGATACGCAGTATTTT. Translation: CASSLGSRFRLAGPGGDTQYF.

The V call is TRBV6-2 or TRBV6-3, the J call TRBJ1-2, with 7 bases fitting TRBD1. This CDR3 has 16 residues. The ends lost 4 bases at V and 7 bases at J; junction bases unmatched: 15. Germline lookup yields CDR1 MNHEY and CDR2 SVGEGT. The CDR3 region is CASSSPGGGHSAGYTF. CDR3 bases: TGTGCCAGCAGTTCCCCAGGAGGGGGCCACAGCGCTGGCTACACCTTC.

This clonotype came up a few times. J is TRBJ2-3 and V is TRBV9; D gene ambiguous. The CDR3 is made up of 15 amino acids. Between the trimmed V and J ends, which lost 0 bases and 2 bases, there was a span of 10 bases. CDR1 is SGDLS, CDR2 YYNGEE, per germline. The CDR3: CASSVEGYSTDTQYF. Written as DNA, the CDR3 is TGTGCCAGCAGCGTAGAGGGATACTCCACAGATACGCAGTATTTT. The variable domain in full, completed from reference TRBV9 and TRBJ2-3, reads DSGVTQTPKHLITATGQRVTLRCSPRSGDLSVYWYQQSLDQGLQFLIQYYNGEERAKGNILERFSAQQFPDLHSELNLSSLELGDSALYFCASSVEGYSTDTQYFGPGTRLTVL.

There are many counts of this clonotype. The chain uses TRBV7-9 and TRBJ2-3; D may correspond to TRBD1 or TRBD2 (6 bases each). The germline V gene has CDR1 SEHNR and CDR2 FQNEAQ (reference sequence). The CDR3 is 11 amino acids. The CDR3 DNA follows: TGTGTGGGGGGCAGCACAGATACGCAGTATTTT. This gives the protein CVGGSTDTQYF.

The CDR3 spells CASPSPTGATGREQFF. The CDR3, as DNA: TGTGCCAGCCCTAGCCCTACGGGGGCCACGGGGCGTGAGCAGTTCTTC. The V gene is TRBV7-8, the J gene TRBJ2-1; TRBD1 or TRBD2 may be the D gene (6 bases each). V was trimmed by 8 bases and J by 9 bases, leaving 26 bases between them. From germline, CDR1 is SGHVS and CDR2 FQNEAQ. The CDR3 sequence is 16 residues long.

In its sample, this clonotype was seen many times. The rearrangement links TRBV4-1 to TRBJ1-6; TRBD1 might be the D (5 bases). V was cut by 5 bases and J by 7 bases, with 9 bases left in between. The CDR3 runs 13 residues. Germline CDR1 is MGHRA and CDR2 is YSYEKL. The CDR3 bases are TGCGCCAGCAGCTCCAGGGACAATTCACCCCTCCACTTT. Translation gives CASSSRDNSPLHF.

V usage is TRBV7-9 and J usage is TRBJ1-4; TRBD1 aligns across 7 bases. Per germline, CDR1 SEHNR and CDR2 FQNEAQ (reference sequence). The CDR3 consists of 15 residues. With V trimmed by 5 bases and J by 13 bases, 16 bases remained unmatched. The CDR3 coding sequence is TGTGCCAGCAGCGAGAGGACAGGCTTGGTTTATCGACTGTTTTTT. This encodes CASSERTGLVYRLFF.

This clonotype showed up just a few times. A single base separates this from a much larger clone, so it may be a read error. The gene calls are TRBV12-3 or TRBV12-4 and TRBJ2-7; maybe TRBD1 (6 bases). The CDR3 length is 14 residues. The DNA of the CDR3 is TGTGCCAGCAGTTTTCGGCAGGGGAACTACGGGCAGTACTTC. Protein: CASSFRQGNYGQYF.

This rearrangement joins TRBV27 to TRBJ2-1; D is unclear. The V end was cut by 0 bases, the J end by 5 bases, with 11 bases between. The V gene's germline CDR1 is MNHEY and CDR2 SMNVEV (reference sequence). The CDR3 length is 15 residues. CDR3 sequence: CASSLSGSSHNEQFF. Here the CDR3 DNA reads TGTGCCAGCAGTTTATCGGGTAGTTCGCACAATGAGCAGTTCTTC.

The sample holds many counts of this clonotype. J is TRBJ2-3 and V is TRBV2; TRBD1 matches at 7 bases. The CDR3 loop spans 16 amino acids. Germline V gene sequence: CDR1 SNHLY, CDR2 FYNNEI. Unmatched junction bases numbered 9, after V lost 2 bases and J lost 4 bases. The CDR3 region is CASSEHGTEASDTQYF. The CDR3 nucleotides read TGTGCCAGCAGTGAACATGGGACAGAAGCATCAGATACGCAGTATTTT. The entire variable domain, with the rest obtained from reference TRBV2 and TRBJ2-3, is as follows: EPEVTQTPSHQVTQMGQEVILRCVPISNHLYFYWYRQILGQKVEFLVSFYNNEISEKSEIFDDQFSVERPDGSNFTLKIRSTKLEDSAMYFCASSEHGTEASDTQYFGPGTRLTVL.

Worth noting for this clonotype: A read error may explain this, as a much larger clone is one base away. V usage is TRBV30 and J usage is TRBJ2-7; 7 bases are shared with TRBD1. CDR1 GTSNPN and CDR2 SVGIG come from the germline V gene (reference sequence). Unmatched junction bases numbered 12, after V lost 4 bases and J lost 9 bases. The CDR3 covers 13 residues. The CDR3 bases are TGTGCCTGGACCAGCACAGGGGCTAGGGGGCAGTACTTC. Translated, it gives CAWTSTGARGQYF.

This clonotype was found many times. V gene TRBV30 combines with J gene TRBJ2-5; D unresolved. Germline CDR1 GTSNPN, CDR2 SVGIG (reference sequence). Trimming cost V 5 bases and J 0 bases, with 7 bases left between them. This CDR3 has 12 residues. CDR3 loop: CAWVGYQETQYF. The CDR3 DNA reads as TGTGCCTGGGTCGGGTACCAAGAGACCCAGTACTTC.

In its sample, this clonotype was seen many times. The chain recombines TRBV2 with TRBJ1-1, with D perhaps TRBD1 (6 bases). V lost 4 bases to trimming and J lost 0 bases, with 24 bases between them. The CDR3 is 19 amino acids. Germline assignment: CDR1 SNHLY and CDR2 FYNNEI. The CDR3 loop is CASSVGGDITDRLNTEAFF. The CDR3 DNA reads TGTGCCAGCAGTGTTGGGGGGGATATAACTGACAGGCTGAACACTGAAGCTTTCTTT.

This clonotype was detected only a few times. The gene calls are TRBV7-6 and TRBJ2-2, with D unresolved. The CDR3 runs 16 residues. V was pared by 1 base and J by 0 bases, with 9 bases between. Germline loops: CDR1 SGHVS, CDR2 FNYEAQ. The CDR3 sequence is CASSLVGTSNTGELFF. CDR3 nucleotides: TGTGCCAGCAGCTTAGTCGGCACTTCGAACACCGGGGAGCTGTTTTTT.

In this sample, this clonotype turned up many times. The chain couples TRBV12-3 or TRBV12-4 to TRBJ2-2; TRBD2 aligns across 13 bases. Losses at the gene ends were 5 bases for V and 4 bases for J; bases not matched to a gene: 10. This CDR3 comprises 18 residues. CDR3 protein: CASSVLLAGGSGTGELFF. CDR3 bases: TGTGCCAGCAGTGTACTACTAGCGGGGGGGTCTGGCACCGGGGAGCTGTTTTTT.

The genes are TRBV29-1 and TRBJ2-1; the D gene is possibly TRBD2 (6 bases). Germline CDR1 SQVTM, CDR2 ANQGSEA. The CDR3 is 14 amino acids. The V and J ends lost 1 base and 8 bases respectively, with 15 bases between them. CDR3 coding DNA: TGCAGCGTTGAAGGTTTACTAGCCGAGGATGAGCAGTTCTTC. The encoded protein is CSVEGLLAEDEQFF.

There are many counts of this clonotype. The chain couples TRBV27 to TRBJ2-5; 9 bases line up with TRBD1. The CDR3 runs to 14 residues. Germline lookup yields CDR1 MNHEY and CDR2 SMNVEV (reference sequence). With 5 bases clipped from V and 4 bases from J, the junction kept 5 bases outside the gene matches. DNA for the CDR3: TGTGCCAGCAGTGTACGGGGACAGGGAGAGACCCAGTACTTC. Translating it yields CASSVRGQGETQYF.

The table lists this clonotype with many counts. This chain joins TRBV6-1 and TRBJ1-2, with D possibly TRBD1 on 6 matching bases. Trimming removed 2 bases from V and 8 bases from J, with 15 bases in between. CDR1 and CDR2 from the germline V gene are MNHNS and SASEGT. The CDR3 has 14 amino acids. CDR3 protein: CASSERQTQGGYTF. The DNA for the CDR3 is TGTGCCAGCAGTGAACGTCAGACTCAGGGGGGCTACACCTTC.

This clonotype was found many times. The chain combines TRBV9 with TRBJ1-2; 8 bases are a match to TRBD1. V shed 3 bases, J shed 4 bases, and the junction held 11 bases outside the gene matches. In germline, CDR1 is SGDLS, CDR2 YYNGEE. The CDR3 length is 16 residues. Written as DNA, the CDR3 is TGTGCCAGCAGCGGGAGGGGACAGGAGGGACCCTATGGCTACACCTTC. The encoded protein is CASSGRGQEGPYGYTF.

This clonotype was observed many times. The chain employs TRBV3-1 and TRBJ1-1; the D gene is possibly TRBD1 (5 bases). Germline V gene lookup returns CDR1 LGHDT and CDR2 YNNKEL (reference sequence). The CDR3 extends over 14 amino acids. V lost 2 bases and J lost 1, with 8 bases in between. The CDR3: CASSQRGTNTEAFF. DNA for the CDR3: TGTGCCAGCAGCCAACGGGGCACGAACACTGAAGCTTTCTTT.

This clonotype was counted at least ten times. This chain links TRBV7-2 with TRBJ1-1; D remains ambiguous. There are 14 residues in the CDR3. The germline V gene has CDR1 SGHTA and CDR2 FQGNSA. Trimming cost V 5 bases and J 0 bases, with 10 bases left between them. The CDR3 DNA sequence: TGTGCCAGCAGCCACATCCGGGTGAACACTGAAGCTTTCTTT. As protein: CASSHIRVNTEAFF.

This clonotype was seen more than once but under ten times. This sequence joins TRBV7-2 and TRBJ2-4; no clear D gene. This CDR3 is 17 amino acids long. V was shortened by 2 bases and J by 0 bases, with 14 bases between the two germline ends. Germline CDR1 and CDR2: SGHTA and FQGNSA. The CDR3 sequence is CASSLLRAVGAKNIQYF. The CDR3 nucleotides are TGTGCCAGCAGCTTACTTAGGGCTGTCGGAGCCAAAAACATTCAGTACTTC. Looking up the rest from reference TRBV7-2 and TRBJ2-4 gives the full variable domain: GAGVSQSPSNKVTEKGKDVELRCDPISGHTALYWYRQSLGQGLEFLIYFQGNSAPDKSGLPSDRFSAERTGGSVSTLTIQRTQQEDSAVYLCASSLLRAVGAKNIQYFGAGTRLSVL.